What follows are 32 T cell receptor beta chains derived from one specimen sequenced in a study of blood T cells in healthy people across ages. Primed by a sample-barcoded 5' primer and a J-beta primer mix, a second PCR proceeded for about 6 to 12 cycles. TCRdb re-derived calls from the 5' RACE reads in MiXCR, one entry per CDR3 protein. The data contain some 1,500,000 distinct CDR3 sequences, approximately 39% of them singletons. Sequenced: blood. These receptors originate from a woman under 30 in good health.

J is TRBJ1-6 and V is TRBV6-5; TRBD1 matches 10 bases. The J segment lost 9 bases and the V segment lost 0 bases, leaving 8 bases of the junction unmatched. Per germline, CDR1 MNHEY and CDR2 SVGAGI. The CDR3 has 17 amino acids. The CDR3 coding sequence is TGTGCCAGCAGTTACTCTAGACAGGGGGCGCGTAGTTCACCCCTCCACTTT. This gives the protein CASSYSRQGARSSPLHF.

In this sample, this clonotype turned up a few times. This chain connects TRBV7-8 to TRBJ2-7; 9 nucleotides agree with TRBD1. This CDR3 contains 13 residues. CDR1 and CDR2 from the germline V gene are SGHVS and FQNEAQ. V shed 7 bases and J 3 bases; nucleotides not matched to a gene: 4. The CDR3 DNA is TGTGCCAGCACCTGGGACAGGGACTACGAGCAGTACTTC. Amino acid sequence: CASTWDRDYEQYF.

The chain combines TRBV7-2 with TRBJ1-1; 9 bases map to TRBD1. Per germline, CDR1 SGHTA and CDR2 FQGNSA. With V trimmed by 4 bases and J by 5 bases, 5 bases remained unmatched. CDR3 length: 14 residues. The CDR3 bases are TGTGCCAGCAGCTCCGGGACAGGGCATACTGAAGCTTTCTTT. Its protein is CASSSGTGHTEAFF.

The V gene is TRBV20-1, the J gene TRBJ2-4; weak D call: TRBD1 (6 bases). The J call is in doubt because the DNA end fits TRBJ2-5 better. Germline assignment: CDR1 DFQATT and CDR2 SNEGSKA (reference sequence). The CDR3 has 17 residues. CDR3 DNA sequence: TGCAGTGCTAGAGAGCCACCCCTGAGGGGGACCGGAGAGACCCAGTACTTC. Translating it yields CSAREPPLRGTGETQYF.

The genes are TRBV12-3 or TRBV12-4 and TRBJ2-4; TRBD2 might be the D (6 bases). The tail of the sequence fits TRBJ2-7 better, so the J call may be wrong. This CDR3 has 12 amino acids. The CDR3 loop reads CASSFRESEQYF. CDR3 sequence (DNA): TGTGCCAGCAGTTTCCGGGAGAGCGAGCAGTACTTC.

The sample holds a few counts of this clonotype. V is TRBV4-3 and J is TRBJ2-7; D is unresolved. Per the germline V gene, CDR1 is LGHNA and CDR2 is YSLEER. The CDR3 contains 12 residues. Trimming took off 5 bases at V and 4 bases at J, with 9 bases between the two ends. CDR3 amino acids: CASSKDGYEQYF. CDR3 DNA: TGCGCCAGCAGCAAGGACGGGTACGAGCAGTACTTC.

In this sample, this clonotype turned up a few times. A read error may produce the germline difference seen at one junction end. J is TRBJ2-1 and V is TRBV4-3; 8 bases are shared with TRBD2. The CDR3 is 17 amino acids. Germline lookup yields CDR1 LGHNA and CDR2 YSLEER. The CDR3: CARSQVYGGAPYNEQFF. CDR3 bases: TGCGCCAGAAGCCAAGTTTACGGGGGGGCCCCTTACAATGAGCAGTTCTTC.

This clonotype was seen more than once but under ten times. The CDR3 sequence is CASSSVGGSEQYF. CDR3 coding DNA: TGTGCCAGCAGCTCGGTAGGGGGATCTGAGCAGTACTTC. This chain joins TRBV7-2 and TRBJ2-5; tentative D call: TRBD1 (6 bases). Germline CDR1 and CDR2: SGHTA and FQGNSA. The CDR3 sequence is 13 residues long. The V end was cut by 4 bases, the J end by 11 bases, with 17 bases between.

This chain links TRBV21-1 with TRBJ1-2; the D call in the table, TRBD1, was not verified against the DNA. TRBV21-1 is a pseudogene locus. CDR3 size: 17 residues. CDR3 nucleotide sequence: TGTGCCAGCAGCAAAAGGCTAGGACAGGGGAAATGCTATGGCTACACCTTC. It yields the protein CASSKRLGQGKCYGYTF.

This sequence joins TRBV6-1 and TRBJ1-2, with D possibly matching TRBD1 (6 bases). Trimming took off 7 bases at V and 7 bases at J, with 25 bases between the two ends. The CDR3 runs 16 residues. Germline V gene sequence: CDR1 MNHNS, CDR2 SASEGT. CDR3 nucleotides: TGTGCCAGCACCCCTCTTAGACAGGCCCTTATTAGTGGCTACACCTTC. Protein: CASTPLRQALISGYTF.

This clonotype was counted only a few times. The J gene is TRBJ1-6, the V gene TRBV6-1, with D tentatively TRBD1 (6 bases). Per the germline V gene, CDR1 is MNHNS and CDR2 is SASEGT. Trimming removed 2 bases at V and 9 bases at J, with 11 bases between. This CDR3 has 14 residues. CDR3 bases: TGTGCCAGCAGTGAAAAGGGGGAGATTTCACCCCTCCACTTT. It is translated as CASSEKGEISPLHF.

This chain connects TRBV27 to TRBJ2-3; TRBD2 is a possible D gene (6 bases). Germline V gene lookup returns CDR1 MNHEY and CDR2 SMNVEV (reference sequence). Deletions cut 4 bases from V and 0 bases from J, with 11 bases between. This CDR3 is 15 amino acids long. CDR3 sequence reads: CASSWGVRSTDTQYF. The CDR3 nucleotides are TGTGCCAGCAGTTGGGGGGTCAGGAGCACAGATACGCAGTATTTT.

This clonotype showed up just a few times. As DNA, the CDR3 is TGTGCCAGCAGCTTAGGTGAGGGAGGGTCTTACACTGAAGCTTTCTTT. This encodes CASSLGEGGSYTEAFF. The J gene is TRBJ1-1, the V gene TRBV7-9; unclear D gene. The V and J ends lost 1 base and 3 bases respectively, with 15 bases between them. In germline, CDR1 is SEHNR, CDR2 FQNEAQ (reference sequence). The CDR3 extends over 16 amino acids.

The chain combines TRBV20-1 with TRBJ1-1; D is unresolved. CDR1 and CDR2 from the germline V gene are DFQATT and SNEGSKA (reference sequence). The CDR3 contains 12 residues. Trimming took off 5 bases at V and 7 bases at J, with 14 bases between the two ends. The CDR3 region has the DNA TGCAGTGCTGCCATATCCCCGGATGAAGCTTTCTTT. Amino acids: CSAAISPDEAFF.

This clonotype is a singleton in its sample. The V and J genes are TRBV27 and TRBJ2-5; 7 nucleotides line up with TRBD2. The CDR3 extends over 14 amino acids. Germline V lookup: CDR1 MNHEY, CDR2 SMNVEV (reference sequence). With V trimmed by 3 bases and J by 5 bases, 6 bases remained unmatched. This CDR3 is CASSLSGESETQYF. CDR3 bases: TGTGCCAGCAGTTTGAGCGGGGAGTCGGAGACCCAGTACTTC.

The V and J genes are TRBV14 and TRBJ2-5; D is unclear. This CDR3 is 15 amino acids long. Germline CDR1 is SGHDN and CDR2 is FVKESK. V was cut by 0 bases and J by 2 bases, with 10 bases left in between. The CDR3 nucleotides read TGTGCCAGCAGCCAAGAATTGGGCATACAAGAGACCCAGTACTTC. This translates into CASSQELGIQETQYF.

In regard to this clonotype: An end of the junction does not agree with germline; a read error may underlie this. The chain links TRBV29-1 to TRBJ2-1; 8 nucleotides agree with TRBD2. CDR3 size: 13 residues. Germline V lookup: CDR1 SQVTM, CDR2 ANQGSEA. The CDR3 loop is CSAASGLYKEQFF. For the CDR3, the DNA is TGCAGCGCTGCTAGCGGGCTGTACAAGGAGCAGTTCTTC.

The V call is TRBV5-6, the J call TRBJ2-5; D gene ambiguous. The germline V gene encodes CDR1 SGHDT and CDR2 YYEEEE. V shed 5 bases and J shed 5 bases, with 13 bases lying between them. The CDR3 sequence is 13 residues long. CDR3 nucleotide sequence: TGTGCCAGCAGTTCTGATTTGCGGGAGACCCAGTACTTC. This gives the protein CASSSDLRETQYF.

The sample holds a few counts of this clonotype. V usage is TRBV6-1 and J usage is TRBJ2-7, with a tentative D call TRBD1 (6 bases). CDR1 is MNHNS, CDR2 SASEGT, per germline. The CDR3 length is 15 residues. Trimming cost V 3 bases and J 5 bases, with 17 bases left between them. The CDR3 coding sequence is TGTGCCAGCAGTGACACCTGGGACGCAGGGGACGAGCAGTACTTC. Translating gives CASSDTWDAGDEQYF.

The chain employs TRBV29-1 and TRBJ1-1; the D is unclear. V lost 4 bases, J lost 3 bases, and 12 bases lay in between. The CDR3 totals 13 residues. Germline values: CDR1 SQVTM, CDR2 ANQGSEA. The CDR3 reads CSVVPLLDTEAFF. The CDR3 region has the DNA TGCAGCGTTGTGCCCCTTCTGGACACTGAAGCTTTCTTT. The full variable domain, rest sourced from reference TRBV29-1 and TRBJ1-1, is SAVISQKPSRDICQRGTSLTIQCQVDSQVTMMFWYRQQPGQSLTLIATANQGSEATYESGFVIDKFPISRPNLTFSTLTVSNMSPEDSSIYLCSVVPLLDTEAFFGQGTRLTVV.

This clonotype was picked up a small number of times. The V gene is TRBV7-2, the J gene TRBJ1-6; no reliable D call. V was clipped by 1 base and J by 7 bases, with 11 bases between them. The germline gives CDR1 SGHTA, CDR2 FQGNSA. The CDR3 consists of 15 residues. The CDR3 is CASSLVSGQNSPLHF. Here the CDR3 DNA reads TGTGCCAGCAGCTTAGTGAGTGGTCAGAATTCACCCCTCCACTTT.

This clonotype was observed many times. The chain uses TRBV20-1 and TRBJ2-3; 10 bases agree with TRBD2. CDR3 length: 16 amino acids. Losses at the gene ends were 3 bases for V and 2 bases for J; bases not matched to a gene: 8. Germline lookup yields CDR1 DFQATT and CDR2 SNEGSKA (reference sequence). CDR3 coding DNA: TGCAGTGCTAGTTCGGCTAGCGGGGGAATCACAGATACGCAGTATTTT. Translation gives CSASSASGGITDTQYF.

This clonotype was picked up many times. This rearrangement joins TRBV12-3 or TRBV12-4 to TRBJ1-6, with a weak D call TRBD1 (5 bases). V lost 7 bases, J lost 8 bases, and 15 bases lay in between. The CDR3 loop spans 14 amino acids. Here the CDR3 DNA reads TGTGCCAGCACCTACGCAGGGAGCGATTCACCCCTCCACTTT. Its protein is CASTYAGSDSPLHF.

This rearrangement joins TRBV21-1 to TRBJ2-2. TRBV21-1 is a documented pseudogene. The CDR3 runs 12 residues. The chain's CDR3 is CASSKDSGELFF. CDR3 coding DNA: TGTGCCAGCAGCAAAGACTCCGGGGAGCTGTTTTTT.

The chain is built from TRBV3-1 and TRBJ2-1; D possibly corresponds to TRBD2 (6 bases). The CDR3 consists of 14 residues. Germline CDR1 and CDR2: LGHDT and YNNKEL (reference sequence). V gave up 4 bases and J gave up 2 bases, with 9 bases separating them. CDR3 nucleotides: TGTGCCAGCAGCCCCCGGACTACCTACAATGAGCAGTTCTTC. It encodes CASSPRTTYNEQFF.

This sequence joins TRBV5-4 and TRBJ2-1; a possible D gene is TRBD2 (5 bases). V lost 9 bases and J lost 6, with 19 bases in between. The CDR3 consists of 14 residues. Germline V gives CDR1 SGHNT, CDR2 YYREEE (reference sequence). The CDR3 coding sequence is TGTGCCACTCAGGCGAGCGGTCTCGGCAATGAGCAGTTCTTC. Its translation: CATQASGLGNEQFF.

The chain links TRBV30 to TRBJ2-1, with 7 bases identical to TRBD2. With 0 bases clipped from V and 13 bases from J, the junction kept 9 bases outside the gene matches. This CDR3 has 13 amino acids. Germline V gene lookup returns CDR1 GTSNPN and CDR2 SVGIG (reference sequence). The CDR3 here is CAWSVFLRETQFF. CDR3 nucleotide sequence: TGTGCCTGGAGTGTTTTTTTGCGGGAGACCCAGTTCTTC.

This clonotype was seen a single time. The V and J genes are TRBV7-3 and TRBJ1-1; D not certain. The CDR3 consists of 16 residues. Germline values: CDR1 SGHTA, CDR2 FQGTGA. Trimming removed 1 base at V and 1 base at J, with 13 bases between. CDR3 sequence reads: CASSLIGGQPNTEAFF. The DNA for the CDR3 is TGTGCCAGCAGCTTAATAGGAGGCCAACCGAACACTGAAGCTTTCTTT.

This chain uses TRBV2 with TRBJ2-5; a possible D gene is TRBD2 (6 bases). Trimming removed 6 bases from V and 11 bases from J, with 22 bases in between. The CDR3 covers 14 residues. Germline V lookup: CDR1 SNHLY, CDR2 FYNNEI. The CDR3 loop reads CASRLGDFANEQYF. Written as DNA, the CDR3 is TGTGCCAGCAGGCTAGGGGACTTCGCGAATGAGCAGTACTTC.

The sample holds a few counts of this clonotype. The genes are TRBV6-1 and TRBJ2-5; TRBD2 matches at 7 bases. The CDR3 has 14 residues. Germline CDR1 MNHNS, CDR2 SASEGT. V lost 8 bases to trimming and J lost 2 bases; unmatched junction nucleotides: 8. The CDR3 DNA follows: TGTGCCAGCCGGAAGCGGGGACCTCAAGAGACCCAGTACTTC. Translating gives CASRKRGPQETQYF.

Concerning this clonotype itself: It may be a read error: a sequence one base away is much more abundant. The J gene is TRBJ2-1, the V gene TRBV2; D might be TRBD1 (6 bases). This CDR3 spans 12 amino acids. The germline gives CDR1 SNHLY, CDR2 FYNNEI. This CDR3 reads CASSGGGLVRIF. CDR3 nucleotide sequence: TGTGCCAGCAGTGGAGGGGGTTTAGTAAGGATCTTC.

The chain couples TRBV24-1 to TRBJ1-2; no reliable D call. This CDR3 has 16 amino acids. CDR1 and CDR2 from the germline V gene are KGHDR and SFDVKD. Trimming pared 4 bases from V and 8 bases from J, leaving 22 bases between. CDR3 in DNA: TGTGCCACCAGTGAGTCCGGGCATAAGGAGGTCGGCGGCTACACCTTC. Translation: CATSESGHKEVGGYTF.